The entry below gives a single TCR beta chain sequence along with its context. The CDR3 extends over 13 amino acids. Germline assignment: CDR1 SGHRS and CDR2 YFSETQ. Trimming took off 3 bases at V and 13 bases at J, with 16 bases between the two ends. These data are taken from a study of blood T cell repertoires in COVID-19. Study-wide context: Material from acute and convalescent COVID-19 was sourced from the United States, Italy and Spain.

Per the original methods: Cell counts per sample came from amplifying reference gene primers. Here immunoSEQ multiplex PCR was the method, and the copy in TCRdb shows in-frame clones only, minus some. V and J calls and clone size follow that table, whereas D and trimming were derived from the DNA. The repertoire holds fewer than 85,000 clones, more than 65% seen once, with approximately 27% in the top ten. The sample comprised peripheral blood. The V call is TRBV5-1, the J call TRBJ2-2, with D perhaps matching TRBD1 (6 bases). The TCR comes from a human donor in a cohort sampled during active COVID-19. The CDR3 loop reads CASSYTTGQGLFF. CDR3 coding DNA: TGCGCCAGCAGCTATACGACGGGACAAGGGCTGTTTTTT.